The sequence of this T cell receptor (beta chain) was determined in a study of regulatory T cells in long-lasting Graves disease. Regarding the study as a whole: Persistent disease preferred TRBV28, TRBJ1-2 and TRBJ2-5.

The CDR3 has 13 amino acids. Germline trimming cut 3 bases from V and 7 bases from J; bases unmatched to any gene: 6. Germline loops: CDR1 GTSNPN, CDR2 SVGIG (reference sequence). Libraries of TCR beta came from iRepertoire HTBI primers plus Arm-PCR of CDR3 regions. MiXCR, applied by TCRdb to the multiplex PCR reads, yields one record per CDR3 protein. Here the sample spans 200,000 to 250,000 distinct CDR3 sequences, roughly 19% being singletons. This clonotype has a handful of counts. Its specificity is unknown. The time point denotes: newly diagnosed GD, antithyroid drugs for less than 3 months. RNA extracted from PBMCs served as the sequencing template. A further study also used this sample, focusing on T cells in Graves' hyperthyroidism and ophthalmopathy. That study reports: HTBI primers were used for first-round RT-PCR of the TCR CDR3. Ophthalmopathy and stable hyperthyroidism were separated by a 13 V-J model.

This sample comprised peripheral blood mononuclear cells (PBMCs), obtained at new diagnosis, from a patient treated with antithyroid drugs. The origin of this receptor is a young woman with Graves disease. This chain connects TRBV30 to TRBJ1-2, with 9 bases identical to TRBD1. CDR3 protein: CAWRGTGFSGYTF. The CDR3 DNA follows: TGTGCCTGGAGGGGGACAGGGTTCTCTGGCTACACCTTC.